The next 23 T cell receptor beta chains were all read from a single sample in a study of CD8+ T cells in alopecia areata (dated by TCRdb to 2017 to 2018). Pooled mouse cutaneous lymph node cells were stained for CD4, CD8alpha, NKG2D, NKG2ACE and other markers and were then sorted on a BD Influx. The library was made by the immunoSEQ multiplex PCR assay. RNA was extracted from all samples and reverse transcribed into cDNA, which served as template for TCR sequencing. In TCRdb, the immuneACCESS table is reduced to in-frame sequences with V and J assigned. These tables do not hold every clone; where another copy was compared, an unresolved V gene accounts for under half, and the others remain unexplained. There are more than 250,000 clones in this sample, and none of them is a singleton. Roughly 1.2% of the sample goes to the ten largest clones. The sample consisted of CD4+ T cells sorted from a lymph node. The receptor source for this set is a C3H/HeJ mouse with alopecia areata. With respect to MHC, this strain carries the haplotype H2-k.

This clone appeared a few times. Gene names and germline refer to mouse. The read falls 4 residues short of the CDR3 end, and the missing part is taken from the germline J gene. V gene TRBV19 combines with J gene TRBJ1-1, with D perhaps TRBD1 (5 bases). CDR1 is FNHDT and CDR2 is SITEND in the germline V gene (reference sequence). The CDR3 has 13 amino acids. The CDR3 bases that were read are TGTGCCAGCAGTATGACACAGGTGACA. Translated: CASSMTQVT. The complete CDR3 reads CASSMTQVTEVFF.

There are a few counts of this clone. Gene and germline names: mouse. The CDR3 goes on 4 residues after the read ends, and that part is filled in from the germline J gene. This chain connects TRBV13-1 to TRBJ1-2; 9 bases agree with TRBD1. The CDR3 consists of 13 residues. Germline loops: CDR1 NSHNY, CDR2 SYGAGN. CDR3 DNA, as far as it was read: TGTGCCAGCAGTGCGGGACAGGGCCCC. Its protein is CASSAGQGP. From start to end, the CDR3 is CASSAGQGPDYTF.

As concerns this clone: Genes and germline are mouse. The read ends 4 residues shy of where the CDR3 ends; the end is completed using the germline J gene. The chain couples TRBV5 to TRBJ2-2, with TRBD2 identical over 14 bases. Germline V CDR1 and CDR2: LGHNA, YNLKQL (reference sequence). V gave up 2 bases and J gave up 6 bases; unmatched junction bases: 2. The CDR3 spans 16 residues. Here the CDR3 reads CASSQRDWGGSGQLYF. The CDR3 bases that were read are TGTGCCAGCAGCCAAAGGGACTGGGGGGGCTCCGGG.

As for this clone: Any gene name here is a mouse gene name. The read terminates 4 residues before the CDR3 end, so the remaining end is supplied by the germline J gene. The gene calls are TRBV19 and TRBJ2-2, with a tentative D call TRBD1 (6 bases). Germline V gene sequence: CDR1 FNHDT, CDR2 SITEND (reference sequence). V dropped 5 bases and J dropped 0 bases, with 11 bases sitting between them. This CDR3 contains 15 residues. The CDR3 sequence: CASSRDTANTGQLYF. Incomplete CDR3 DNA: TGTGCCAGCAGCCGGGACACCGCAAACACCGGG.

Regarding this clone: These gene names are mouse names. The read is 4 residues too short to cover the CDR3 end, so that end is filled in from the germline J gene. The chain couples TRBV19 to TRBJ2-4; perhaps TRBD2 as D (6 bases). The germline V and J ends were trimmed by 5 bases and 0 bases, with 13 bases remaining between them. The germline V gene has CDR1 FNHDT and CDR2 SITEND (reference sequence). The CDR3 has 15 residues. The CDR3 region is CASSTGTSSQNTLYF. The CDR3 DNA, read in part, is TGTGCCAGCAGCACCGGGACTTCTAGTCAAAAC.

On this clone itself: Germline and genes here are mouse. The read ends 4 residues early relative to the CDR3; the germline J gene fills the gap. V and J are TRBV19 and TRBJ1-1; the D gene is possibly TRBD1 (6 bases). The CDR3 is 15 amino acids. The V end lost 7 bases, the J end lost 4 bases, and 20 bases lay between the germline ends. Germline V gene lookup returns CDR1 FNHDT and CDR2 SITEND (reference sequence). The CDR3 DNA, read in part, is TGTGCCAGCGACCCCTCAAACAGGGCGGGCACA. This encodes CASDPSNRAGT. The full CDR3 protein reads CASDPSNRAGTEVFF.

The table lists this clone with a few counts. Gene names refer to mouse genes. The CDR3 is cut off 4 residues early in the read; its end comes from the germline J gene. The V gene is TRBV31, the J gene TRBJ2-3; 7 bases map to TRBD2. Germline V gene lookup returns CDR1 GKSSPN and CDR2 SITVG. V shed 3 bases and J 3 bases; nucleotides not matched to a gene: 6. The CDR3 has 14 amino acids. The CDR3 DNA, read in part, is TGTGCCTGGAGCCTTTGGGGGGAAGCAGAA. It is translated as CAWSLWGEAE. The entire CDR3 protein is CAWSLWGEAETLYF. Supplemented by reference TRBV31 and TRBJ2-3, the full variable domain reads AQTIHQWPVAEIKAVGSPLSLGCTIKGKSSPNLYWYWQATGGTLQQLFYSITVGQVESVVQLNLSASRPKDDQFILSTEKLLLSHSGFYLCAWSLWGEAETLYFGSGTRLTVL.

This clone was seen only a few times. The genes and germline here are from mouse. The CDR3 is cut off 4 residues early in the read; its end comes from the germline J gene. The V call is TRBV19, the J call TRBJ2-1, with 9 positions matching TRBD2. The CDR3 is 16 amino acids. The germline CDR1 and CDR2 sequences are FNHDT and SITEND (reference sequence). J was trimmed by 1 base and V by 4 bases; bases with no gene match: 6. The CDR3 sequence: CASSPRLGVNYAEQFF. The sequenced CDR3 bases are TGTGCCAGCAGTCCTCGACTGGGGGTCAACTATGCT.

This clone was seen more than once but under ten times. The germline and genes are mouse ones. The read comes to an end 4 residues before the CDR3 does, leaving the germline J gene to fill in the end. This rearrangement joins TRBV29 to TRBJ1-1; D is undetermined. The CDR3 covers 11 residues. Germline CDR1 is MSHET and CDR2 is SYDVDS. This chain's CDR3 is CASSHITEVFF. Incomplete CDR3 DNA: TGTGCTAGCAGTCACATTACA.

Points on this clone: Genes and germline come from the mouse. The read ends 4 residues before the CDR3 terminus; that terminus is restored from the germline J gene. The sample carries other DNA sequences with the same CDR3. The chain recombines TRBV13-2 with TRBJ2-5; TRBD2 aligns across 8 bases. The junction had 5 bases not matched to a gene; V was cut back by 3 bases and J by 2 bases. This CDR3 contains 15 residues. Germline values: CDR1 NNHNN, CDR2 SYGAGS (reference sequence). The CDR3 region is CASGGGGARQDTQYF. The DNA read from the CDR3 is TGTGCCAGCGGTGGGGGGGGCGCTCGCCAAGAC.

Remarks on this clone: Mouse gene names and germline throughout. Partial CDR3 DNA: TGTGCCAGCAGCTGGGGACAGGGGGGTTCGCCC. Its protein product is CASSWGQGGSP. The CDR3 in full is CASSWGQGGSPLYF. The chain recombines TRBV4 with TRBJ1-6; TRBD1 matches at 11 bases. The CDR3 is cut off 3 residues early in the read; its end comes from the germline J gene. TRBJ1-6 is assigned to the ORF class and has an uncertain function. There are 14 residues in the CDR3. The ends lost 4 bases at V and 9 bases at J; junction bases unmatched: 2. Germline CDR1 is LGHDT and CDR2 is YNNKQL (reference sequence).

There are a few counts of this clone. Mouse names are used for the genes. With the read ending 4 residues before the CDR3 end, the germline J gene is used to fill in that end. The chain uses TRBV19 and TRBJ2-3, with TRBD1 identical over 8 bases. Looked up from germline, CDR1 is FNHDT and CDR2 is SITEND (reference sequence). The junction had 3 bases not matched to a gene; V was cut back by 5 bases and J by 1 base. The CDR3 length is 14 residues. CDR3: CASRETGGAETLYF. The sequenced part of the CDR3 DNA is TGTGCCAGCAGGGAGACAGGGGGTGCAGAA.

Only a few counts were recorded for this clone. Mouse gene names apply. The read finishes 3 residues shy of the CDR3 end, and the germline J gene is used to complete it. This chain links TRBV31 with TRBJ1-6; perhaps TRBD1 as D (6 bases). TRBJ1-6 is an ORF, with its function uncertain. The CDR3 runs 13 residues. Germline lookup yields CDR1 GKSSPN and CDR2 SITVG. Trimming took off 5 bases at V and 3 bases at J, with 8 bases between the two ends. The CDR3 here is CAWGTHYNSPLYF. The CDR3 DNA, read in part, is TGTGCCTGGGGGACACACTATAATTCGCCC.

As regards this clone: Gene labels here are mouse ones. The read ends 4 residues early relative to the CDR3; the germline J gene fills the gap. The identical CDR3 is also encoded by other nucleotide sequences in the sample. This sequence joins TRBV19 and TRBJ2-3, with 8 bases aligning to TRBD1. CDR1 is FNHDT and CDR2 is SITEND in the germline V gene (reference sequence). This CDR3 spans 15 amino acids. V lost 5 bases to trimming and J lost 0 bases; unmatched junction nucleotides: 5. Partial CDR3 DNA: TGTGCCAGCAGACGACAGGGGACTAGTGCAGAA. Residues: CASRRQGTSAE. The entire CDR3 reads CASRRQGTSAETLYF.

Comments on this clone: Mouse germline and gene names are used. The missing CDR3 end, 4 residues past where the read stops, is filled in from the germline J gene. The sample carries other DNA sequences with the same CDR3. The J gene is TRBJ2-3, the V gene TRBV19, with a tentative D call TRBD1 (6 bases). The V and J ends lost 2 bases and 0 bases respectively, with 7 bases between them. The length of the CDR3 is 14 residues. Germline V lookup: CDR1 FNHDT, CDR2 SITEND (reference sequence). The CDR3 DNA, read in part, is TGTGCCAGCAGTATTCAGGGGAGTGCAGAA. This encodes CASSIQGSAE. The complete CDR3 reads CASSIQGSAETLYF. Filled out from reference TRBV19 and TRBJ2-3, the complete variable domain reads GGIITQTPKFLIGQEGQKLTLKCQQNFNHDTMYWYRQDSGKGLRLIYYSITENDLQKGDLSEGYDASREKKSSFSLTVTSAQKNEMAVFLCASSIQGSAETLYFGSGTRLTVL.

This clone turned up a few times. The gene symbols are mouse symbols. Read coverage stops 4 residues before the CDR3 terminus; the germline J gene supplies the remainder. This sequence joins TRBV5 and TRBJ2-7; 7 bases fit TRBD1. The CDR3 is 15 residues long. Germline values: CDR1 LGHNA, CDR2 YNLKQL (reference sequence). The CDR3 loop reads CASSQEGGTAYEQYF. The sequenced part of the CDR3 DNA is TGTGCCAGCAGCCAAGAAGGAGGGACAGCGTAT.

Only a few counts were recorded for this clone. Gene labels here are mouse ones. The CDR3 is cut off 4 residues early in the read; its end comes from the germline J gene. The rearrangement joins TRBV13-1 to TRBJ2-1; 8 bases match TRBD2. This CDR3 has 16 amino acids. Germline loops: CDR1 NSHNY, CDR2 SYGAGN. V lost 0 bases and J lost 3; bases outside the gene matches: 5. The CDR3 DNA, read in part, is TGTGCCAGCAGTGATGCAGTGGGGGGGGCCTATGCT. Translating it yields CASSDAVGGAYA. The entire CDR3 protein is CASSDAVGGAYAEQFF.

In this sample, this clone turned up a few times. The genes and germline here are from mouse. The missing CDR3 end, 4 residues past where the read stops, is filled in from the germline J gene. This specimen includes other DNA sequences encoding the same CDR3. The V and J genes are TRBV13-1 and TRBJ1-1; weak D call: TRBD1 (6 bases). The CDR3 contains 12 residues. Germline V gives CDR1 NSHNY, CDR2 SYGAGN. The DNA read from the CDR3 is TGTGCCAGCAGTGACCGGGACAAA. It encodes CASSDRDK. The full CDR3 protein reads CASSDRDKEVFF.

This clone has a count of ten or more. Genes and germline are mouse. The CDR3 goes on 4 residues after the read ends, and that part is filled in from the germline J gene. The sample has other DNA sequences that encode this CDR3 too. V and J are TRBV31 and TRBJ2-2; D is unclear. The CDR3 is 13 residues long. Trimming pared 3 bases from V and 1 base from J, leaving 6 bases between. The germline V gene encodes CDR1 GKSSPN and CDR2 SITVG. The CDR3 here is CAWRDKNTGQLYF. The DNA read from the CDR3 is TGTGCCTGGAGAGACAAAAACACCGGG.

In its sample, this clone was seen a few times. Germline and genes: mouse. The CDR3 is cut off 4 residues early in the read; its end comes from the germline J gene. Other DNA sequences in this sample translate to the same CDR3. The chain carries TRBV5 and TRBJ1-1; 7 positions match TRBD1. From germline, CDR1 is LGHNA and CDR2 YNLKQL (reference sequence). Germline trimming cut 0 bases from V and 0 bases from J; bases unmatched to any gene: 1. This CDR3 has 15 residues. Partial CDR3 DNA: TGTGCCAGCAGCCAAGATGGACAGGCAAACACA. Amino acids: CASSQDGQANT. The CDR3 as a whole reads CASSQDGQANTEVFF.

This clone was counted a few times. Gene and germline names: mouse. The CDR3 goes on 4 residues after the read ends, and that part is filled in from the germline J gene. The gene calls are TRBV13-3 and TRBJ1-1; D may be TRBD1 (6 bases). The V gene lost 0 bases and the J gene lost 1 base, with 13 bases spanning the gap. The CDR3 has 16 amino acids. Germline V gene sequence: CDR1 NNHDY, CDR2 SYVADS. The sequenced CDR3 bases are TGTGCCAGCAGTGATGCAAGTCGGACAGAAAACACA. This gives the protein CASSDASRTENT. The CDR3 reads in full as CASSDASRTENTEVFF.

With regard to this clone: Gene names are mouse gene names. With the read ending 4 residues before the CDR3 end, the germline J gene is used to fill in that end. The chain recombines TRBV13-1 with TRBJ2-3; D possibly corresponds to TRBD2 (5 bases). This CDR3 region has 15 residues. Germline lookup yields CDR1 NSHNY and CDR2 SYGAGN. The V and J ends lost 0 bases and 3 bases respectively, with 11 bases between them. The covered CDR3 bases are TGTGCCAGCAGTGATGGGGTGGGGAGGGCAGAA. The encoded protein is CASSDGVGRAE. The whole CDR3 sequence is CASSDGVGRAETLYF.

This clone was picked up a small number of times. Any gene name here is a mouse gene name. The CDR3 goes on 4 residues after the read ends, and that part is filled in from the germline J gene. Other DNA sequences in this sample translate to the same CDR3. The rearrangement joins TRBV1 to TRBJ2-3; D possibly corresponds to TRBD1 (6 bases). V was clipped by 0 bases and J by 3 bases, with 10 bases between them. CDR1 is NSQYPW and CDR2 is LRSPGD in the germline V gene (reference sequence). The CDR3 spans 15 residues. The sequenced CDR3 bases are TGCACCTGCAGTGCAGACAGGGGTGGAGCAGAA. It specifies CTCSADRGGAE. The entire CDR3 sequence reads CTCSADRGGAETLYF.